This is a list of T cell receptor beta chains from one sample in a study of control samples from healthy donors and cancer patients. Generated by immunoSEQ multiplex PCR, the TCRdb table keeps only in-frame clones and is missing some. The sample gives about 39,000 clones, more than 70% of which show up once; 20% to 25% is in the top ten. Sequences were obtained from PBMCs. The receptors were gathered from a woman aged 55-70 years with lung cancer. Each CDR3 is given with its conserved first and last residue. A D gene is named only where the DNA matches it firmly. Clone size, where shown, is once, few, many, or a class for clones that have expanded.

v_gene: TRBV6-5; d_gene: TRBD1; j_gene: TRBJ2-1; abundance: NA; CDR3nt: TGTGCCAGCAAAACCGGGACAGGGCCTTACAATGAGCAGTTCTTC; CDR3aa: CASKTGTGPYNEQFF
v_gene: TRBV28; d_gene: NA; j_gene: TRBJ2-7; abundance: NA; CDR3nt: TGTGCCAGCAGTTTATGGCGGCCCGAGGGAGCATACGAGCAGTACTTC; CDR3aa: CASSLWRPEGAYEQYF
v_gene: TRBV30; d_gene: NA; j_gene: TRBJ1-5; abundance: NA; CDR3nt: TGTGCCTGGAGTGTAGGGGGTAATCAGCCCCAGCATTTT; CDR3aa: CAWSVGGNQPQHF
v_gene: TRBV7-6; d_gene: TRBD2; j_gene: TRBJ2-3; abundance: NA; CDR3nt: TGTGCCAGCAGCCCACTCGGGACTAGCGGGAGTTACGCAGATACGCAGTATTTT; CDR3aa: CASSPLGTSGSYADTQYF
v_gene: TRBV10-3; d_gene: NA; j_gene: TRBJ2-1; abundance: NA; CDR3nt: TGTGCCATCAGCGGGGGAAGCTACAATGAGCAGTTCTTC; CDR3aa: CAISGGSYNEQFF
v_gene: TRBV11-2; d_gene: NA; j_gene: TRBJ2-2; abundance: NA; CDR3nt: TGTGCCAGCAGCTTAGGGGGCACCGGGGAGCTGTTTTTT; CDR3aa: CASSLGGTGELFF
v_gene: TRBV11-2; d_gene: NA; j_gene: TRBJ1-3; abundance: once; CDR3nt: TGTGCCAGCAGCTTAGATATCCCCGGGACTGGAAACACCATATATTTT; CDR3aa: CASSLDIPGTGNTIYF
v_gene: TRBV18; d_gene: TRBD2; j_gene: TRBJ2-3; abundance: NA; CDR3nt: TGTGCCAGCTCACCACCGGGGACTAGGGGTACGCAGTATTTT; CDR3aa: CASSPPGTRGTQYF
v_gene: TRBV7-9; d_gene: TRBD1; j_gene: TRBJ1-3; abundance: NA; CDR3nt: TGTGCCAGCAGCTTTCTATTCGACAGGGTGGGCTCTGGAAACACCATATATTTT; CDR3aa: CASSFLFDRVGSGNTIYF
v_gene: TRBV2; d_gene: NA; j_gene: TRBJ1-5; abundance: NA; CDR3nt: TGTGCCAGCAGGGATACAGGGACCTATAGCAATCAGCCCCAGCATTTT; CDR3aa: CASRDTGTYSNQPQHF
v_gene: TRBV11-2; d_gene: TRBD2; j_gene: TRBJ2-1; abundance: NA; CDR3nt: TGTGCCAGCAGCCAATGGACTAGCGGGAGGGCAAATGAGCAGTTCTTC; CDR3aa: CASSQWTSGRANEQFF
v_gene: TRBV5-1; d_gene: TRBD2; j_gene: TRBJ2-7; abundance: once; CDR3nt: TGCGCCAGCAGCTTGGCCACCGGACTAGTTGGCGACGAGCAGTACTTC; CDR3aa: CASSLATGLVGDEQYF
v_gene: TRBV2; d_gene: NA; j_gene: TRBJ2-7; abundance: NA; CDR3nt: TGTGCCAGCAGTGTTGGACAGGAGGGTCCCTACGAGCAGTACTTC; CDR3aa: CASSVGQEGPYEQYF
v_gene: TRBV7-6; d_gene: NA; j_gene: TRBJ2-1; abundance: NA; CDR3nt: TGTGCCAGCAGCTTTAGCGAGCTCTACAATGAGCAGTTCTTC; CDR3aa: CASSFSELYNEQFF
v_gene: TRBV7-9; d_gene: TRBD1; j_gene: TRBJ2-3; abundance: NA; CDR3nt: TGTGCCAGCAGCTTCCGGACAGGGACCACAGATACGCAGTATTTT; CDR3aa: CASSFRTGTTDTQYF
v_gene: TRBV29-1; d_gene: TRBD1; j_gene: TRBJ2-5; abundance: NA; CDR3nt: TGCAGCGTTGGATATGGGACAGGGACTTCCAGGGACCAGTACTTC; CDR3aa: CSVGYGTGTSRDQYF
v_gene: TRBV6-5; d_gene: NA; j_gene: TRBJ2-1; abundance: NA; CDR3nt: TGTGCCAGCAGTTACAACGAAAATGAGCAGTTCTTC; CDR3aa: CASSYNENEQFF
v_gene: TRBV7-2; d_gene: NA; j_gene: TRBJ1-2; abundance: NA; CDR3nt: TGTGCCAGCAGCCCCACCTATGGCTACACCTTC; CDR3aa: CASSPTYGYTF
v_gene: TRBV4-3; d_gene: NA; j_gene: TRBJ1-1; abundance: NA; CDR3nt: TGCGCCAGCAGCCAAGACAGGGTATGGTACACTGAAGCTTTCTTT; CDR3aa: CASSQDRVWYTEAFF
v_gene: TRBV5-4; d_gene: TRBD2; j_gene: TRBJ2-3; abundance: NA; CDR3nt: TGTGCCAGCAGCATCGGACTAGCGGGAGATACGCAGTATTTT; CDR3aa: CASSIGLAGDTQYF